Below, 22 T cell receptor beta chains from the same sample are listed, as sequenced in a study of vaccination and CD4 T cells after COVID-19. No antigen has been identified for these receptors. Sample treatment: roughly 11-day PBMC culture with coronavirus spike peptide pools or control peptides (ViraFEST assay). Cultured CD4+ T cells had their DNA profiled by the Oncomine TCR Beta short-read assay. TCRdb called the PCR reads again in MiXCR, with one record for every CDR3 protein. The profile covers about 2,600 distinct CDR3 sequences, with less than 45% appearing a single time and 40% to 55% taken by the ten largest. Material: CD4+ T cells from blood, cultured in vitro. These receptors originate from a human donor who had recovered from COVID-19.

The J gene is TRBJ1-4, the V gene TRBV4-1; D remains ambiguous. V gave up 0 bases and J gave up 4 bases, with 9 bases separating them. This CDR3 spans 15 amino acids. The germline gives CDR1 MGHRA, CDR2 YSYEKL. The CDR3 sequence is CASSQDRADNEKLFF. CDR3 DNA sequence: TGCGCCAGCAGCCAAGATCGGGCCGATAATGAAAAACTGTTTTTT.

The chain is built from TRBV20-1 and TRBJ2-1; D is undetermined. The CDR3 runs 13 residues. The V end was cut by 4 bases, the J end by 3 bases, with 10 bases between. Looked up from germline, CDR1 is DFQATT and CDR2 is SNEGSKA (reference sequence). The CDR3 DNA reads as TGCAGTGCTACTACAGCCATCTACAATGAGCAGTTCTTC. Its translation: CSATTAIYNEQFF.

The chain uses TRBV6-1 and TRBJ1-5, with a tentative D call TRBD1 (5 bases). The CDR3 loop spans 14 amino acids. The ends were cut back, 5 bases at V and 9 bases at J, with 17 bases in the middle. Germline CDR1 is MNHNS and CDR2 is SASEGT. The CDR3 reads CASSPRGNQGPQHF. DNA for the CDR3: TGTGCCAGCAGTCCGCGGGGTAATCAGGGGCCCCAGCATTTT.

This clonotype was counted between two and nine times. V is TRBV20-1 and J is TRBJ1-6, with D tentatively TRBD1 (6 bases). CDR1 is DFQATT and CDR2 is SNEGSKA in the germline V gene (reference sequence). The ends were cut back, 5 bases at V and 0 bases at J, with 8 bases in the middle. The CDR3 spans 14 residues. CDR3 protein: CSASDSSYNSPLHF. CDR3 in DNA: TGCAGTGCTTCGGACAGCTCCTATAATTCACCCCTCCACTTT.

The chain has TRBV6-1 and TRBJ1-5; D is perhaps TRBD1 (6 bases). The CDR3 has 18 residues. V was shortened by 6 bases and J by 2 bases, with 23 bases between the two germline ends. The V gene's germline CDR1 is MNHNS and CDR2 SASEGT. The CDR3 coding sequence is TGTGCCAGCAGGTCGAGGGGGGCGCGGGAATACGGCAATCAGCCCCAGCATTTT. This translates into CASRSRGAREYGNQPQHF.

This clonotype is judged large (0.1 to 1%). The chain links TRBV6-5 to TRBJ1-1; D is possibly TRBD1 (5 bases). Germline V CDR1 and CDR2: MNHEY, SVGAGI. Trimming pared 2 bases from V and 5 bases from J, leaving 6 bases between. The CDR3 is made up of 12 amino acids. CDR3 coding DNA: TGTGCCAGCAGTTACGGGGGGACTGAAGCTTTCTTT. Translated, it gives CASSYGGTEAFF.

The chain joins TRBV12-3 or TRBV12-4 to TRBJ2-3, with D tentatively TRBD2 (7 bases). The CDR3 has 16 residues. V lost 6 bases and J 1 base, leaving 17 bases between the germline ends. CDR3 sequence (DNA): TGTGCCAGCAGACGTGGGGGCGGGGGTGGCACAGATACGCAGTATTTT. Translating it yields CASRRGGGGGTDTQYF.

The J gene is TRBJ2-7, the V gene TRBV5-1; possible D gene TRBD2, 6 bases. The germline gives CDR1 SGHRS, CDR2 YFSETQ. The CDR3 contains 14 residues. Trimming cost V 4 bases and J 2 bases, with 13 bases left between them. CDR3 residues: CASSPSSATYEQYF. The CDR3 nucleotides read TGCGCCAGCAGCCCTTCTAGCGCTACCTACGAGCAGTACTTC.

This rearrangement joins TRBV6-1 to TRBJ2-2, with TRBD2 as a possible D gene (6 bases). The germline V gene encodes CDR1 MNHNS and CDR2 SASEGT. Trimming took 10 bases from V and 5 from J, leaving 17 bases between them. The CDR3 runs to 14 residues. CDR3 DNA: TGTGCCACCAGACTAGGCCGGACAACCGGGGAGCTGTTTTTT. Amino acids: CATRLGRTTGELFF.

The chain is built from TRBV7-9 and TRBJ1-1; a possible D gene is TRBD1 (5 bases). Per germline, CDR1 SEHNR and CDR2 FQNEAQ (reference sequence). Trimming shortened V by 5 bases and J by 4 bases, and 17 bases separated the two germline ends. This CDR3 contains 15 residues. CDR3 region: CASSAPTEGTTEAFF. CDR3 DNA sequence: TGTGCCAGCAGCGCACCTACAGAGGGGACCACTGAAGCTTTCTTT. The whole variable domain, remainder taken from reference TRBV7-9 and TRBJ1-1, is DTGVSQNPRHKITKRGQNVTFRCDPISEHNRLYWYRQTLGQGPEFLTYFQNEAQLEKSRLLSDRFSAERPKGSFSTLEIQRTEQGDSAMYLCASSAPTEGTTEAFFGQGTRLTVV.

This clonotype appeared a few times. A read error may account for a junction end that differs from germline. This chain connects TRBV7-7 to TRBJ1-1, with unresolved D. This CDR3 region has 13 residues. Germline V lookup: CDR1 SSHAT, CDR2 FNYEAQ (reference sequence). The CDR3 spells CASSLDLNTEAFF. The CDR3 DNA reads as TGTGCTAGCAGCTTAGACCTCAACACTGAAGCTTTCTTT.

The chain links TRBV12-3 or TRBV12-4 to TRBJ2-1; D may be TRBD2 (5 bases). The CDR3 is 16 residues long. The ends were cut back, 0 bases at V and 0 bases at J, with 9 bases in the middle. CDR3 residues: CASSLARRSSYNEQFF. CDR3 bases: TGTGCCAGCAGTTTAGCGCGGAGGAGCTCCTACAATGAGCAGTTCTTC.

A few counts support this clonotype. This CDR3 is CASSYGRNNQPQHF. Written as DNA, the CDR3 is TGTGCCAGCAGTTACGGGCGGAACAATCAGCCCCAGCATTTT. The chain uses TRBV6-5 and TRBJ1-5; D remains unclear. Germline-derived CDR1 and CDR2 are MNHEY and SVGAGI. The CDR3 sequence is 14 residues long. Deletions cut 2 bases from V and 3 bases from J, with 8 bases between.

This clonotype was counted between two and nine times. This CDR3 reads CASSRADVNTGELFF. The CDR3 bases are TGTGCCAGCAGCCGGGCGGACGTGAACACCGGGGAGCTGTTTTTT. This rearrangement joins TRBV11-2 to TRBJ2-2, with D unclear. Germline CDR1 SGHAT, CDR2 FQNNGV. V was cut by 5 bases and J by 1 base, with 11 bases left in between. This CDR3 comprises 15 residues.

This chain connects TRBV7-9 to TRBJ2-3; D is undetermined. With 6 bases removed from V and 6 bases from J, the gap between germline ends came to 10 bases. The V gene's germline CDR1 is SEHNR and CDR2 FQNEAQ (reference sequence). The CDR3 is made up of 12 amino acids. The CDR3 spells CASSHQTDTQYF. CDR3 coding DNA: TGTGCCAGCAGTCACCAGACGGATACGCAGTATTTT.

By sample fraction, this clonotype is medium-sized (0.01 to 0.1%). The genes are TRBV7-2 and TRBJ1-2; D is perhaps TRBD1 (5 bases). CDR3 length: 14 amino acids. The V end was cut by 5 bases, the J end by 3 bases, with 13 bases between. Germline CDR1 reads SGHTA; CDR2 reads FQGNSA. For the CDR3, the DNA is TGTGCCAGCAGCCTTGACAGATCTTACTATGGCTACACCTTC. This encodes CASSLDRSYYGYTF.

In nucleotides, the CDR3 is TGCAGTGCTCGCGGTGGAGGGGTTGTTGGCTACACCTTC. Translated: CSARGGGVVGYTF. This chain uses TRBV20-1 with TRBJ1-2; D is perhaps TRBD1 (5 bases). V lost 5 bases and J 7 bases, leaving 17 bases between the germline ends. The CDR3 covers 13 residues. CDR1 DFQATT and CDR2 SNEGSKA come from the germline V gene (reference sequence).

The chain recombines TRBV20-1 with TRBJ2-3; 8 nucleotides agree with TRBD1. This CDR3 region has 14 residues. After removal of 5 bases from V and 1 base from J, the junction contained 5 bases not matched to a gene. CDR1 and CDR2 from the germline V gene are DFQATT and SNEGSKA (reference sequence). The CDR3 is CSAGTTGGTDTQYF. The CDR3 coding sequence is TGCAGTGCTGGAACGACAGGGGGCACAGATACGCAGTATTTT.

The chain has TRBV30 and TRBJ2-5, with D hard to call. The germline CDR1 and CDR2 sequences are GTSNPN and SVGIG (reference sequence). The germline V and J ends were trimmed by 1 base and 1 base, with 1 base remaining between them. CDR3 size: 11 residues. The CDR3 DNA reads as TGTGCCTGGAGTGCCCAAGAGACCCAGTACTTC. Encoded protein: CAWSAQETQYF.

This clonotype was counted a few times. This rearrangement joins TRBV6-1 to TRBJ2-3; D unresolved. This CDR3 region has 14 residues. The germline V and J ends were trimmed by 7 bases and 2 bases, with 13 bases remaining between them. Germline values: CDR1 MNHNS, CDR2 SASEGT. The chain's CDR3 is CASIISEYTDTQYF. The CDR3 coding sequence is TGTGCCAGCATCATTTCGGAATACACAGATACGCAGTATTTT.

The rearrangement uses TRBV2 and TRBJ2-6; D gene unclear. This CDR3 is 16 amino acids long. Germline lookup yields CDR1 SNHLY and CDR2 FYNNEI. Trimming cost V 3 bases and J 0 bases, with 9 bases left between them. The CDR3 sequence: CASSDTAISGANVLTF. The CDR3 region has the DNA TGTGCCAGCAGTGATACAGCGATCTCTGGGGCCAACGTCCTGACTTTC.

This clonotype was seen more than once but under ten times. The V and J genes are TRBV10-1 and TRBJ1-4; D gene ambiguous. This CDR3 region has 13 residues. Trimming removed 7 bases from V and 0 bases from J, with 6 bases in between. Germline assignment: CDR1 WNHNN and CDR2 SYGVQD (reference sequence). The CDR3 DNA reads TGCGCCAGCAAACCAGCAACTAATGAAAAACTGTTTTTT. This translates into CASKPATNEKLFF.